Below, one T cell receptor beta chain is given with its context. No antigen is known for it. Germline CDR1 is SGHAT and CDR2 is FQNNGV. V was pared by 1 base and J by 6 bases, with 11 bases between. The CDR3 consists of 14 residues. This sample is part of a study of Ad26.COV2.S vaccination and SARS-CoV-2 variants. Study conclusions and caveats: Similar non-spike TCR breadth was seen in vaccine and placebo recipients.

Treatment described: around 19 received Ad26.COV2.S at low or high dose, single or two shots; about 5 received placebo; per-sample allocation not given. Specimens were obtained on day 63 following the first vaccine or placebo injection. This table comes from immunoSEQ multiplex PCR, and its TCRdb copy is limited to in-frame clones, with some not included. This sample has more than 300,000 clones, with about 87% found just once. The chain carries TRBV11-2 and TRBJ2-3; D is uncertain. The clonotype comes from a person between 18 and 59 years old who received the Ad26.COV2.S COVID-19 vaccine or a placebo. Here the sequenced sample was peripheral blood, taken in a trial of Ad26.COV2.S vaccine versus placebo. The CDR3 DNA sequence: TGTGCCAGCAGCTTAGGTAGCTCGGTGGATACGCAGTATTTT. This sequence encodes CASSLGSSVDTQYF.